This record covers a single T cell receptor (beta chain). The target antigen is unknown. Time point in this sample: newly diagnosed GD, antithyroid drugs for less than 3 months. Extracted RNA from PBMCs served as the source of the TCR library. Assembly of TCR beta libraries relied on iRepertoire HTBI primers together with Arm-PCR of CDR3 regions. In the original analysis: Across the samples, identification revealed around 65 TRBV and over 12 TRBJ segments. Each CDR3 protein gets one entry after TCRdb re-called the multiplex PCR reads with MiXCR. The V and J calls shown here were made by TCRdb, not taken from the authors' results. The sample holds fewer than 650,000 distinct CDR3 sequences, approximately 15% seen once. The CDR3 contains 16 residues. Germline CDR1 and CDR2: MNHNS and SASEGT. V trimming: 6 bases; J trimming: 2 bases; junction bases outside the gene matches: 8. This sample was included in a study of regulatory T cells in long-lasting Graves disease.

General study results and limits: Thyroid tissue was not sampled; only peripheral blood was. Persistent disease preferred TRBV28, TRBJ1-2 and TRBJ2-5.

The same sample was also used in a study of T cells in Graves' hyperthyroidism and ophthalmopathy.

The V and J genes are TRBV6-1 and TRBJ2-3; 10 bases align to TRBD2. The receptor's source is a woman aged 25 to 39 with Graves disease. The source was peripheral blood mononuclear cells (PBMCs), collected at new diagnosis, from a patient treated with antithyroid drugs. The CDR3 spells CASRASGSPFTDTQYF. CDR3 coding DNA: TGTGCCAGCAGGGCTAGCGGGAGCCCCTTCACAGATACGCAGTATTTT.